A single sample is the source of the 9 T cell receptor beta chains below, sequenced in a study of CXCR3-negative and CXCR3-positive naive CD8 T cells. Via 5' RACE with UMI labels, TRB cDNA libraries were prepared. After re-calling the 5' RACE reads, TCRdb lists one entry per CDR3 protein, DNA absent. Found here are tens of thousands of distinct CDR3 sequences; the top ten clones hold roughly 20%. Material for sequencing was memory CD8+ T cells from blood. All receptors derive from a human donor in good health. Some clones in this sample may be carry-over from other donors' samples.

Here the CDR3 reads CASSAGTSGVYEQYF. The V and J genes are TRBV19 and TRBJ2-7; TCRdb names TRBD2, which stays unverified in the absence of DNA. The germline V gene encodes CDR1 LNHDA and CDR2 SQIVND (reference sequence). There are 15 residues in the CDR3.

This chain joins TRBV7-2 and TRBJ1-1; with no DNA, the TCRdb D assignment of TRBD1 cannot be verified. Germline V gene data show CDR1 as SGHTA and CDR2 as FQGNSA. The CDR3 extends over 15 amino acids. The CDR3 loop reads CASSPWTAMNTEAFF. Variable domain in full (rest from reference TRBV7-2 and TRBJ1-1): GAGVSQSPSNKVTEKGKDVELRCDPISGHTALYWYRQSLGQGLEFLIYFQGNSAPDKSGLPSDRFSAERTGGSVSTLTIQRTQQEDSAVYLCASSPWTAMNTEAFFGQGTRLTVV.

The rearrangement uses TRBV19 and TRBJ2-7; TCRdb reports TRBD1, a call that lacks DNA to check it against. The CDR3 is 14 residues long. Germline CDR1 reads LNHDA; CDR2 reads SQIVND (reference sequence). CDR3 in amino acids: CASSTTLTDYEQYF.

The chain carries TRBV7-9 and TRBJ2-7; the TCRdb D gene call, TRBD2, has no DNA to confirm it. Germline V gene lookup returns CDR1 SEHNR and CDR2 FQNEAQ (reference sequence). The CDR3 covers 14 residues. This CDR3 reads CASTEAGGYVEQYF. The whole variable domain, filled in from reference TRBV7-9 and TRBJ2-7, reads DTGVSQNPRHKITKRGQNVTFRCDPISEHNRLYWYRQTLGQGPEFLTYFQNEAQLEKSRLLSDRFSAERPKGSFSTLEIQRTEQGDSAMYLCASTEAGGYVEQYFGPGTRLTVT.

V and J are TRBV29-1 and TRBJ2-7; without DNA, the TCRdb call of TRBD2 cannot be checked. The CDR3 has 15 amino acids. CDR1 and CDR2 (germline): SQVTM, ANQGSEA. CDR3 loop: CSVVRVAAGAYEQYF.

This chain connects TRBV23-1 to TRBJ2-7. TRBV23-1 is sorted into the ORF group, with uncertain function. This CDR3 region has 16 residues. CDR3: CASSQSIGAASYEQYF.

The chain's CDR3 is CSARDTRQGESGELFF. The chain recombines TRBV20-1 with TRBJ2-2; TCRdb designates TRBD1, a call that cannot be tested without DNA. Looked up from germline, CDR1 is DFQATT and CDR2 is SNEGSKA (reference sequence). The CDR3 loop spans 16 amino acids.

CDR3: CSAPWPAKNTGELFF. The V and J genes are TRBV20-1 and TRBJ2-2. The CDR3 spans 15 residues. CDR1 and CDR2 from the germline V gene are DFQATT and SNEGSKA (reference sequence).

This sequence joins TRBV6-5 and TRBJ2-3; TCRdb selects TRBD2, and the lack of DNA leaves this call unchecked. From germline, CDR1 is MNHEY and CDR2 SVGAGI. The CDR3 is made up of 13 amino acids. CDR3 region: CASSWAGGDTQYF.